This passage covers 17 T cell receptor beta chains from one sample sequenced in a study of blood T cell repertoires in COVID-19. Profiled with immunoSEQ multiplex PCR; TCRdb holds only in-frame clones, not every one. This sample carries 250,000 or so clones, about four fifths of them seen once, and the ten largest clones take more than 3%. Sample: PBMCs or T cells enriched from blood (not recorded which). These receptors were taken from a man in his forties or fifties who had recovered from COVID-19.

This clone was observed a handful of times. The V and J genes are TRBV10-2 and TRBJ2-2; 12 bases fit TRBD2. This CDR3 is built from 18 residues. V lost 10 bases to trimming and J lost 0 bases; unmatched junction nucleotides: 12. Germline V gives CDR1 WSHSY, CDR2 SAAADI. The CDR3 loop reads CATMNGLAGPSNTGELFF. CDR3 nucleotides: TGCGCCACCATGAATGGACTAGCGGGGCCCTCGAACACCGGGGAGCTGTTTTTT.

A remark on this clone: The junction departs from the called germline gene at one end, perhaps through a read error. The rearrangement joins TRBV3-1 (or the pseudogene TRBV3-2) to TRBJ2-1; D is unclear. The CDR3 is 18 amino acids. Germline V gives CDR1 LGHDT, CDR2 YNNKEL (reference sequence). The CDR3 spells CASSASYPISIPNNEQFF. The CDR3 coding sequence is TGTGCAAGCAGCGCGTCGTATCCCATTTCCATTCCGAACAATGAGCAGTTCTTC.

J is TRBJ1-2 and V is TRBV5-5; D may be TRBD1 (5 bases). Deletions cut 1 base from V and 4 bases from J, with 14 bases between. Per germline, CDR1 SGHKS and CDR2 YYEKEE (reference sequence). There are 15 residues in the CDR3. Written as DNA, the CDR3 is TGTGCCAGCAGCTTGTCCGGCACGGGGGTCTATGGCTACACCTTC. Translating gives CASSLSGTGVYGYTF.

The gene calls are TRBV10-2 and TRBJ1-6; tentatively, D is TRBD1 (6 bases). The CDR3 length is 14 residues. The germline gives CDR1 WSHSY, CDR2 SAAADI. V dropped 6 bases and J dropped 5 bases, with 11 bases sitting between them. The chain's CDR3 is CASSGDIDNSPLHF. The CDR3, as DNA: TGCGCCAGCAGCGGGGACATCGATAATTCACCCCTCCACTTT.

The V gene is TRBV5-6, the J gene TRBJ2-3; the D gene is possibly TRBD2 (5 bases). The CDR3 spans 15 residues. V lost 2 bases, J lost 0 bases, and 10 bases lay in between. Germline V gene sequence: CDR1 SGHDT, CDR2 YYEEEE. CDR3 nucleotides: TGTGCCAGCAGCTTTCCGGGAAGAAGCACAGATACGCAGTATTTT. It codes for CASSFPGRSTDTQYF.

This clone came up once. This chain connects TRBV4-2 to TRBJ1-5; the D gene is possibly TRBD1 (6 bases). With 4 bases removed from V and 3 bases from J, the gap between germline ends came to 10 bases. CDR3 length: 14 amino acids. Germline V gene data show CDR1 as LGHNA and CDR2 as YNFKEQ. The CDR3 is CASSPPGHNQPQHF. Here the CDR3 DNA reads TGTGCCAGCAGCCCCCCGGGACACAATCAGCCCCAGCATTTT.

This chain connects TRBV28 to TRBJ1-5, with D perhaps TRBD1 (5 bases). Germline loops: CDR1 MDHEN, CDR2 SYDVKM. The CDR3 runs to 14 residues. The germline V and J ends were trimmed by 8 bases and 1 base, with 12 bases remaining between them. In DNA form, the CDR3 reads TGTGCCAGCCTCTCCGGGGGAAGCAATCAGCCCCAGCATTTT. It codes for CASLSGGSNQPQHF.

The chain joins TRBV7-2 to TRBJ1-4; 7 positions match TRBD1. In germline, CDR1 is SGHTA, CDR2 FQGNSA. The J segment lost 7 bases and the V segment lost 4 bases, leaving 9 bases of the junction unmatched. This CDR3 region has 15 residues. CDR3: CASSSRQGMGEKLFF. The DNA of the CDR3 is TGTGCCAGCAGCTCCCGACAGGGAATGGGTGAAAAACTGTTTTTT.

V gene TRBV19 combines with J gene TRBJ1-4; TRBD1 matches at 8 bases. In germline, CDR1 is LNHDA, CDR2 SQIVND (reference sequence). The V and J ends lost 6 bases and 4 bases, in that order; junction bases with no gene match: 10. The CDR3 totals 16 residues. As DNA, the CDR3 is TGTGCCAGTAGGCCCGGGACAGGACTCGATAATGAAAAACTGTTTTTT. Amino acids: CASRPGTGLDNEKLFF.

This clone came up once. The J gene is TRBJ1-4, the V gene TRBV5-1, with 9 nucleotides matching TRBD1. Germline CDR1 reads SGHRS; CDR2 reads YFSETQ. This CDR3 comprises 15 residues. J was trimmed by 5 bases and V by 4 bases; bases with no gene match: 6. The CDR3 DNA follows: TGCGCCAGCAGCCGGAGACAGGGGGGAAATGAAAAACTGTTTTTT. Encoded protein: CASSRRQGGNEKLFF.

The gene calls are TRBV9 and TRBJ1-2; TRBD1 matches at 7 bases. Germline CDR1 is SGDLS and CDR2 is YYNGEE. J was trimmed by 4 bases and V by 0 bases; bases with no gene match: 6. The CDR3 has 15 residues. CDR3 protein: CASSVGQGSAYGYTF. CDR3 sequence (DNA): TGTGCCAGCAGCGTAGGACAGGGTTCGGCCTATGGCTACACCTTC.

This chain uses TRBV7-8 with TRBJ2-2; D uncertain. The V gene lost 6 bases and the J gene lost 4 bases, with 12 bases spanning the gap. Germline V CDR1 and CDR2: SGHVS, FQNEAQ. CDR3 length: 14 amino acids. The CDR3: CASSNPSVTGELFF. As DNA, the CDR3 is TGTGCCAGCAGTAATCCGAGCGTCACCGGGGAGCTGTTTTTT.

The V and J genes are TRBV19 and TRBJ1-5, with D unresolved. Germline CDR1 LNHDA, CDR2 SQIVND (reference sequence). The V gene lost 6 bases and the J gene lost 2 bases, with 8 bases spanning the gap. This CDR3 is built from 13 residues. CDR3 sequence: CASRSFGNQPQHF. CDR3 in DNA: TGTGCCAGTAGGTCGTTTGGCAATCAGCCCCAGCATTTT.

The gene calls are TRBV5-8 and TRBJ1-6, with 8 bases aligning to TRBD1. CDR1 is SGHTS, CDR2 YDEGEE, per germline. V dropped 3 bases and J dropped 0; count of bases not matched to a gene: 8. The CDR3 extends over 18 amino acids. The CDR3 reads CASSWQGAVSSYNSPLHF. The DNA for the CDR3 is TGTGCCAGCAGCTGGCAGGGGGCTGTAAGCTCCTATAATTCACCCCTCCACTTT.

This chain links TRBV5-6 with TRBJ2-7; 9 bases align to TRBD2. CDR1 SGHDT and CDR2 YYEEEE come from the germline V gene. The CDR3 sequence is 14 residues long. The trim removed 4 bases at V and 5 bases at J, leaving 7 bases unmatched. The CDR3 here is CASSPRGLANEQYF. As DNA, the CDR3 is TGTGCCAGCAGCCCGCGGGGACTAGCAAACGAGCAGTACTTC.

The rearrangement links TRBV7-8 to TRBJ2-3; TRBD2 might be the D (6 bases). The CDR3 is made up of 17 amino acids. Germline-derived CDR1 and CDR2 are SGHVS and FQNEAQ. Trimming shortened V by 6 bases and J by 1 base, and 20 bases separated the two germline ends. The CDR3 coding sequence is TGTGCCAGCAGATCCCCCGCGCGGGGAAGACGCACAGATACGCAGTATTTT. Translating gives CASRSPARGRRTDTQYF.

The chain combines TRBV7-9 with TRBJ2-1; 8 bases match TRBD1. The CDR3 has 15 residues. The V gene's germline CDR1 is SEHNR and CDR2 FQNEAQ (reference sequence). Germline trimming cut 5 bases from V and 9 bases from J; bases unmatched to any gene: 12. The CDR3 sequence is CASSPWTGNRAEQFF. CDR3 sequence (DNA): TGTGCCAGCAGCCCCTGGACAGGGAATCGGGCTGAGCAGTTCTTC.